This T cell receptor (beta chain) was found in a study of blood T cell repertoires in COVID-19. Germline V gene sequence: CDR1 SEHNR, CDR2 FQNEAQ (reference sequence). This CDR3 has 15 residues. The V segment lost 7 bases and the J segment 3 bases; nucleotides outside the gene matches: 10. In the original workflow: The assay estimated nucleated cells by amplifying reference gene primers. Only in-frame clones appear in the TCRdb table, and some are missing; sequencing was by immunoSEQ multiplex PCR. From that table come the V and J calls and clone size; the DNA was used to work out D and trimming. The repertoire consists of about 50,000 clones, with over 90% occurring once and the leading ten covering more than 8%.

Material for sequencing was peripheral blood. The gene calls are TRBV7-9 and TRBJ2-3; 7 bases map to TRBD2. This clonotype originated in a woman aged 80 or over with acute or convalescent COVID-19. The DNA of the CDR3 is TGTGCCAGCACCCGGGCGGGAGTCCGGACAGATACGCAGTATTTT. Amino acid sequence: CASTRAGVRTDTQYF.